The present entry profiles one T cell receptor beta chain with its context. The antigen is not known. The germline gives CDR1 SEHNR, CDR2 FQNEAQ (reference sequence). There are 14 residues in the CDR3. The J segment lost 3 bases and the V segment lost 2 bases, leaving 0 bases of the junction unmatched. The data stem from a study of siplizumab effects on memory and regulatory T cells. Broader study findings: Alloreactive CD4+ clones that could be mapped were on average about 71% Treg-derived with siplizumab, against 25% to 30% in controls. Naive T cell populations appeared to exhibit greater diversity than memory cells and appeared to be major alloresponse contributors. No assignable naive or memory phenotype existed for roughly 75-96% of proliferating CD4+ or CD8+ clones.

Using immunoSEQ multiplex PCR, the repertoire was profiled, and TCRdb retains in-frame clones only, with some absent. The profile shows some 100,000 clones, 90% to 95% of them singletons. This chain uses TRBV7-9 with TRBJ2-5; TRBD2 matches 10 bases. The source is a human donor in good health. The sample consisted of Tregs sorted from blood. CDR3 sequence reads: CASSLLAGEETQYF. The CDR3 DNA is TGTGCCAGCAGCTTACTAGCGGGAGAAGAGACCCAGTACTTC.